A single sample is the source of the 30 T cell receptor beta chains below, sequenced in a study of T cells of healthy individuals. One entry per CDR3 protein, called by TCRdb with MiXCR from the 5' RACE reads. The sample shows under 70,000 distinct CDR3 sequences, about 14% of them seen only once. These receptors all stem from a human donor in good health.

This clonotype occurred many times. This chain joins TRBV11-2 and TRBJ1-5, with no clear D. The CDR3 runs to 14 residues. Germline loops: CDR1 SGHAT, CDR2 FQNNGV. V shed 4 bases and J shed 4 bases, with 11 bases lying between them. CDR3 sequence reads: CASSSGRANQPQHF. Here the CDR3 DNA reads TGTGCCAGCAGCTCAGGACGGGCTAATCAGCCCCAGCATTTT.

In this sample, this clonotype turned up many times. V usage is TRBV7-8 and J usage is TRBJ1-2, with TRBD1 matching over 7 bases. V lost 5 bases and J lost 4; bases outside the gene matches: 7. The CDR3 has 14 residues. Germline CDR1 SGHVS, CDR2 FQNEAQ. The CDR3 loop is CASSQGDSFYGYTF. The CDR3 region has the DNA TGTGCCAGCAGCCAGGGGGACAGCTTCTATGGCTACACCTTC.

This clonotype came up many times. The chain carries TRBV4-3 and TRBJ1-1; 7 bases map to TRBD1. J lost 6 bases, V lost 0 bases, and 4 bases had no gene match. The CDR3 loop spans 14 amino acids. CDR1 and CDR2 (germline): LGHNA, YSLEER. The CDR3 protein is CASSQEQGPAEAFF. The CDR3 bases are TGCGCCAGCAGCCAAGAACAGGGGCCTGCTGAAGCTTTCTTT.

In this sample, this clonotype turned up a few times. This rearrangement joins TRBV27 to TRBJ1-1, with 7 nucleotides matching TRBD1. Trimming cost V 2 bases and J 4 bases; bases outside gene matches: 7. The CDR3 has 15 residues. Germline V lookup: CDR1 MNHEY, CDR2 SMNVEV (reference sequence). CDR3 residues: CASSLVGRGVTEAFF. The CDR3 DNA is TGTGCCAGCAGTTTAGTAGGCAGGGGGGTCACTGAAGCTTTCTTT.

The table lists this clonotype with many counts. This sequence joins TRBV7-8 and TRBJ1-2; no clear D gene. Germline V gives CDR1 SGHVS, CDR2 FQNEAQ. The CDR3 consists of 12 residues. V lost 3 bases to trimming and J lost 4 bases, with 6 bases between them. CDR3 sequence (DNA): TGTGCCAGCAGCTTGGACGGCTATGGCTACACCTTC. Protein: CASSLDGYGYTF.

There are many counts of this clonotype. The chain employs TRBV5-1 and TRBJ2-3; D gene ambiguous. CDR3 length: 14 amino acids. Trimming left V 5 bases short and J 6 bases short, with 16 bases between. Germline loops: CDR1 SGHRS, CDR2 YFSETQ. The CDR3 region has the DNA TGCGCCAGCAGTTTCGACGGACGGATTGATACGCAGTATTTT. Translation gives CASSFDGRIDTQYF.

This clonotype occurred a few times. The chain employs TRBV4-1 and TRBJ1-3, with D possibly being TRBD1 (5 bases). Germline CDR1 reads MGHRA; CDR2 reads YSYEKL. The CDR3 is 15 amino acids. V was shortened by 1 base and J by 2 bases, with 9 bases between the two germline ends. CDR3 protein: CASSQGQTPGNTIYF. CDR3 nucleotide sequence: TGCGCCAGCAGCCAAGGACAGACCCCTGGAAACACCATATATTTT.

This rearrangement joins TRBV28 to TRBJ2-6; 8 bases match TRBD1. This CDR3 is built from 15 residues. Germline V gene sequence: CDR1 MDHEN, CDR2 SYDVKM. J gave up 7 bases and V 5 bases, and 7 bases lay outside the gene matches. The CDR3 nucleotides are TGTGCCAGCAGTATCGGACAGGGTGGCGCCAACGTCCTGACTTTC. Amino acids: CASSIGQGGANVLTF.

This clonotype came up many times. This rearrangement joins TRBV3-1 to TRBJ2-7, with 8 bases fitting TRBD1. The CDR3 has 16 residues. With 3 bases clipped from V and 2 bases from J, the junction kept 9 bases outside the gene matches. Germline CDR1 reads LGHDT; CDR2 reads YNNKEL (reference sequence). The CDR3 is CASSHLRGRNPYEQYF. Written as DNA, the CDR3 is TGTGCCAGCAGCCATCTCAGGGGGCGGAACCCCTACGAGCAGTACTTC.

This clonotype was recorded at least ten times. This chain joins TRBV28 and TRBJ2-3; TRBD2 aligns across 11 bases. This CDR3 contains 17 residues. The V gene's germline CDR1 is MDHEN and CDR2 SYDVKM. The V and J ends lost 1 base and 6 bases, in that order; junction bases with no gene match: 9. CDR3 in amino acids: CASSLFGSGGAKDTQYF. For the CDR3, the DNA is TGTGCCAGCAGTTTATTCGGTAGCGGGGGGGCCAAGGATACGCAGTATTTT.

This clonotype was seen at least ten times. The rearrangement joins TRBV29-1 to TRBJ2-4, with D perhaps given as TRBD1 or TRBD2 (6 bases each). Trimming shortened V by 6 bases and J by 2 bases, and 11 bases separated the two germline ends. The V gene's germline CDR1 is SQVTM and CDR2 ANQGSEA. The length of the CDR3 is 13 residues. The CDR3 spells CSVGGTSKNIQYF. The CDR3 coding sequence is TGCAGCGTCGGAGGGACATCCAAAAACATTCAGTACTTC.

As regards this clonotype: Sequence at one end of the junction differs from germline and may be a read error. V gene TRBV20-1 combines with J gene TRBJ2-7; 11 bases fit TRBD1. In germline, CDR1 is DFQATT, CDR2 SNEGSKA (reference sequence). This CDR3 has 13 residues. The CDR3 DNA reads TGCAGTGCTAGAGGGGGACAGGGGGGATCCCCGCGTTTC. It yields the protein CSARGGQGGSPRF.

This clonotype was seen a handful of times. This chain uses TRBV9 with TRBJ2-1; D possibly corresponds to TRBD2 (5 bases). The CDR3 is made up of 15 amino acids. The germline gives CDR1 SGDLS, CDR2 YYNGEE. The germline V and J ends were trimmed by 4 bases and 8 bases, with 19 bases remaining between them. For the CDR3, the DNA is TGTGCCAGCAGCTCGCCAGACTATCCCCTGGATGAGCAGTTCTTC. Translated, it gives CASSSPDYPLDEQFF.

Many counts were recorded for this clonotype. The J gene is TRBJ1-2, the V gene TRBV6-4; D call uncertain. CDR3 size: 13 residues. The germline V gene has CDR1 MRHNA and CDR2 SNTAGT. Trimming took off 1 base at V and 0 bases at J, with 3 bases between the two ends. The CDR3 region is CASSDYPNYGYTF. The CDR3 DNA follows: TGTGCCAGCAGTGACTATCCTAACTATGGCTACACCTTC.

This clonotype was seen repeatedly, ten times or more. The chain employs TRBV20-1 and TRBJ1-6; D not resolved. The germline V gene has CDR1 DFQATT and CDR2 SNEGSKA (reference sequence). This CDR3 contains 14 residues. The ends were cut back, 0 bases at V and 6 bases at J, with 9 bases in the middle. The CDR3 DNA is TGCAGTGCTAGAGACAGTCAGGCTAATTCACCCCTCCACTTT. This encodes CSARDSQANSPLHF.

This clonotype was seen a handful of times. V is TRBV5-4 and J is TRBJ2-5; D is perhaps TRBD1 (6 bases). Germline CDR1 SGHNT, CDR2 YYREEE (reference sequence). The CDR3 runs to 15 residues. With 4 bases removed from V and 1 base from J, the gap between germline ends came to 14 bases. CDR3 sequence (DNA): TGTGCCAGCAGCCCCGACAGGAGCGTCCAAGAGACCCAGTACTTC. It encodes CASSPDRSVQETQYF.

This clonotype was recorded a few times. The rearrangement uses TRBV9 and TRBJ1-2; D unclear. Germline values: CDR1 SGDLS, CDR2 YYNGEE. V lost 0 bases, J lost 8 bases, and 17 bases lay in between. This CDR3 spans 15 amino acids. CDR3 nucleotides: TGTGCCAGCAGCGTAGGGGCAGCGGGAGTTGGAGGCTACACCTTC. Translation gives CASSVGAAGVGGYTF.

This clonotype was counted many times. This chain joins TRBV20-1 and TRBJ2-1; D remains ambiguous. In germline, CDR1 is DFQATT, CDR2 SNEGSKA (reference sequence). V gave up 6 bases and J gave up 10 bases, with 7 bases separating them. CDR3 length: 9 residues. CDR3 loop: CSAPWEQFF. DNA for the CDR3: TGCAGTGCGCCATGGGAGCAGTTCTTC.

The V and J genes are TRBV5-6 and TRBJ2-5, with D uncertain. Trimming took off 0 bases at V and 2 bases at J, with 8 bases between the two ends. The germline V gene has CDR1 SGHDT and CDR2 YYEEEE. The CDR3 contains 14 residues. The CDR3 nucleotides are TGTGCCAGCAGCTTGGTGCGGCAGCAAGAGACCCAGTACTTC. Protein: CASSLVRQQETQYF.

A word on this clonotype: A single base separates this from a much larger clone, so it may be a read error. This chain connects TRBV6-5 to TRBJ1-1; a possible D gene is TRBD1 (6 bases). The V end lost 2 bases, the J end lost 5 bases, and 12 bases lay between the germline ends. The length of the CDR3 is 14 residues. The germline gives CDR1 MNHEY, CDR2 SVGAGI. CDR3 residues: CASSYHREETEAFF. Written as DNA, the CDR3 is TGTGCCAGCAGTTACCACAGGGAAGAGACTGAAGCTTTCTTT.

J is TRBJ2-7 and V is TRBV10-3; D call uncertain. The V gene's germline CDR1 is ENHRY and CDR2 SYGVKD. V was clipped by 2 bases and J by 1 base, with 12 bases between them. The CDR3 has 15 amino acids. CDR3 protein: CAISEVKGPSYEQYF. The CDR3 DNA reads as TGTGCCATCAGTGAGGTGAAGGGCCCATCCTACGAGCAGTACTTC.

At least ten counts were recorded for this clonotype. This chain uses TRBV27 with TRBJ2-2, with 9 bases matching TRBD2. V was clipped by 5 bases and J by 5 bases; unmatched bases: 15. Looked up from germline, CDR1 is MNHEY and CDR2 is SMNVEV (reference sequence). The CDR3 covers 18 residues. The CDR3 reads CASSAEGAGGGGTGELFF. The CDR3 bases are TGTGCCAGCAGTGCTGAAGGAGCGGGGGGAGGTGGGACCGGGGAGCTGTTTTTT.

Many counts were recorded for this clonotype. This chain links TRBV20-1 with TRBJ1-5; 8 positions agree with TRBD1. Germline CDR1 and CDR2: DFQATT and SNEGSKA (reference sequence). The CDR3 is 12 residues long. V was pared by 5 bases and J by 4 bases, with 1 base of the junction left unmatched. CDR3 in DNA: TGCAGTGCTTGGACAGGGAATCAGCCCCAGCATTTT. Translation: CSAWTGNQPQHF.

This clonotype was counted only a few times. This rearrangement joins TRBV29-1 to TRBJ2-7, with a tentative D call TRBD1 (6 bases). Germline CDR1 and CDR2: SQVTM and ANQGSEA. Between the trimmed V and J ends, which lost 5 bases and 3 bases, there was a span of 23 bases. The CDR3 runs to 16 residues. The CDR3 protein is CSVWVDRTAESYEQYF. The CDR3 DNA is TGCAGCGTTTGGGTGGACCGGACAGCCGAGAGCTACGAGCAGTACTTC.

This clonotype was seen at least ten times. The chain is built from TRBV14 and TRBJ2-5; a possible D gene is TRBD2 (6 bases). This CDR3 contains 13 residues. Germline lookup yields CDR1 SGHDN and CDR2 FVKESK. V lost 8 bases and J lost 7, with 17 bases in between. Written as DNA, the CDR3 is TGTGCCAGCCCCGAAGGAGGGCATGTGACCCAGTACTTC. The encoded protein is CASPEGGHVTQYF.

In this sample, this clonotype turned up a few times. This sequence joins TRBV4-3 and TRBJ1-2; possibly TRBD1 for D (6 bases). The CDR3 totals 13 residues. Looked up from germline, CDR1 is LGHNA and CDR2 is YSLEER. Trimming shortened V by 6 bases and J by 3 bases, and 11 bases separated the two germline ends. CDR3 sequence reads: CASREGEDYGYTF. The CDR3 coding sequence is TGCGCCAGCAGAGAGGGGGAAGACTATGGCTACACCTTC.

This clonotype appeared a few times. The CDR3 reads CASSLGPGRPQYF. The DNA for the CDR3 is TGTGCCAGCAGCTTAGGTCCCGGGAGGCCCCAGTACTTC. The chain couples TRBV7-8 to TRBJ2-5, with 7 bases matching TRBD2. V lost 1 base and J lost 9; bases outside the gene matches: 5. This CDR3 is built from 13 residues. From germline, CDR1 is SGHVS and CDR2 FQNEAQ.

The chain is built from TRBV6-5 and TRBJ1-1, with D maybe TRBD1 (6 bases). CDR3 length: 15 amino acids. The germline gives CDR1 MNHEY, CDR2 SVGAGI. Trimming took 6 bases from V and 1 from J, leaving 15 bases between them. The chain's CDR3 is CASRPAGQQNTEAFF. As DNA, the CDR3 is TGTGCCAGCAGACCCGCAGGACAGCAGAACACTGAAGCTTTCTTT.

The table lists this clonotype with a few counts. CDR3 sequence (DNA): TGTGCCAGCCGGGGCAGGGGGTACGAGCAGTACTTC. Translated, it gives CASRGRGYEQYF. The V and J genes are TRBV7-9 and TRBJ2-7; 7 positions match TRBD1. The CDR3 runs 12 residues. J was trimmed by 4 bases and V by 8 bases; bases with no gene match: 5. Germline values: CDR1 SEHNR, CDR2 FQNEAQ (reference sequence).

This clonotype was recorded at least ten times. This sequence joins TRBV7-9 and TRBJ2-3; a weak D match, TRBD2 (7 bases). Trimming removed 6 bases at V and 0 bases at J, with 19 bases between. CDR3 size: 17 residues. The germline V gene has CDR1 SEHNR and CDR2 FQNEAQ (reference sequence). CDR3 bases: TGTGCCAGCAGTTCCTTAGGGGGGGTTTCTAGCACAGATACGCAGTATTTT. It translates to CASSSLGGVSSTDTQYF.